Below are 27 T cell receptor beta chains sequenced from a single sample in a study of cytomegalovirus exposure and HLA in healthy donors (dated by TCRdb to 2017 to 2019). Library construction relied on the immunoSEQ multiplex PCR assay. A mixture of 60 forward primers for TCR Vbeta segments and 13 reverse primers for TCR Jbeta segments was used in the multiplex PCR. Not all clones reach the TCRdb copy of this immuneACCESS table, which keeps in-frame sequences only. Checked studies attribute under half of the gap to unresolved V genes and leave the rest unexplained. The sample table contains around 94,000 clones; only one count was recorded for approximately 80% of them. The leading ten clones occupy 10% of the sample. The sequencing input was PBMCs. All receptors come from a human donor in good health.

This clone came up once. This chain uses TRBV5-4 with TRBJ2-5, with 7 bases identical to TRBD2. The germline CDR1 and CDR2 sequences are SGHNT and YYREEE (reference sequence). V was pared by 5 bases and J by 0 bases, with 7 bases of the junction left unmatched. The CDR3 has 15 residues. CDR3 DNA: TGTGCCAGCAGTTCGGGCGGGGGAAACCAAGAGACCCAGTACTTC. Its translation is CASSSGGGNQETQYF.

The CDR3 here is CASSATAGGGYTF. The CDR3 nucleotides read TGTGCCAGCAGTGCCACTGCGGGGGGTGGCTACACCTTC. V gene TRBV27 combines with J gene TRBJ1-2; D is possibly TRBD1 (5 bases). The V end lost 5 bases, the J end lost 7 bases, and 14 bases lay between the germline ends. The germline gives CDR1 MNHEY, CDR2 SMNVEV (reference sequence). The CDR3 covers 13 residues.

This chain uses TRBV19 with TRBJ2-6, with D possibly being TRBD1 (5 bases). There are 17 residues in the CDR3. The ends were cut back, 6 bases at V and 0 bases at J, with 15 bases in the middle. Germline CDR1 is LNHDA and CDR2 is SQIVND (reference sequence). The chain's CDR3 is CASRVDTITSGANVLTF. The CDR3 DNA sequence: TGTGCCAGTAGGGTGGACACGATAACCTCTGGGGCCAACGTCCTGACTTTC.

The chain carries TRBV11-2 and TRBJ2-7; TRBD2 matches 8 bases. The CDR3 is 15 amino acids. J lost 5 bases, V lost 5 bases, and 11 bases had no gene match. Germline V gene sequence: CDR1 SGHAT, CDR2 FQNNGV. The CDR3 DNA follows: TGTGCCAGCAGCCACGTCGGGGGGGGCTTGAACGAGCAGTACTTC. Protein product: CASSHVGGGLNEQYF.

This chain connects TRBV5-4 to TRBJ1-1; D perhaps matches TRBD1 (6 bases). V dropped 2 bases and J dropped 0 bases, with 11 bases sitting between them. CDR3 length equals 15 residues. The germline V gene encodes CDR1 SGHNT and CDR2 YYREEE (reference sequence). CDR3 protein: CASSFGGPMNTEAFF. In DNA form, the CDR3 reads TGTGCCAGCAGCTTCGGGGGGCCCATGAACACTGAAGCTTTCTTT. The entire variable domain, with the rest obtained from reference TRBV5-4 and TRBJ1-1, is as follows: ETGVTQSPTHLIKTRGQQVTLRCSSQSGHNTVSWYQQALGQGPQFIFQYYREEENGRGNFPPRFSGLQFPNYSSELNVNALELDDSALYLCASSFGGPMNTEAFFGQGTRLTVV.

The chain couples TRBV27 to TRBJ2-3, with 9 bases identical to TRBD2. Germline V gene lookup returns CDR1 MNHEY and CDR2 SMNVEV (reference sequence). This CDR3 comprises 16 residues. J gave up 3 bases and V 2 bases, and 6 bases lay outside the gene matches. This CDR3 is CASSLEGLAPTDTQYF. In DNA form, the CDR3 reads TGTGCCAGCAGTTTAGAGGGACTAGCTCCAACAGATACGCAGTATTTT.

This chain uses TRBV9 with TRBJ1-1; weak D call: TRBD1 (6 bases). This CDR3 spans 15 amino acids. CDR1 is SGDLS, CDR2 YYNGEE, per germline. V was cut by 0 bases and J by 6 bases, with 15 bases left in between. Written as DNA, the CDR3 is TGTGCCAGCAGCGTAGGAGCAGGGGAAGTGGCTGAAGCTTTCTTT. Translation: CASSVGAGEVAEAFF.

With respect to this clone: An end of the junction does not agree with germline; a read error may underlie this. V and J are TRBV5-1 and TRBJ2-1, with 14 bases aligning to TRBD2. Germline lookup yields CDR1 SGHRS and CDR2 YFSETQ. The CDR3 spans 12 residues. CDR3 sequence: CASSPGLAGGIF. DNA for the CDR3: TGCGCCAGCAGCCCAGGACTAGCGGGAGGAATCTTC.

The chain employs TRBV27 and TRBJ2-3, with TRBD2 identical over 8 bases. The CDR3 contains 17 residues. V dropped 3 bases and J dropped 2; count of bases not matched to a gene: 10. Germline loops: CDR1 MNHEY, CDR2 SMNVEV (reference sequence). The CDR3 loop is CASSLGGTRLSTDTQYF. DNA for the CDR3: TGTGCCAGCAGTTTGGGCGGGACTAGACTATCCACAGATACGCAGTATTTT.

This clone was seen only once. The CDR3 coding sequence is TGTGCCAGCAGTTACTCTAGCGGGAGGCTGGGCCTCGAGCAGTACTTC. Translating gives CASSYSSGRLGLEQYF. The chain uses TRBV6-5 and TRBJ2-5; TRBD2 agrees at 10 bases. The J call may be in error: the DNA end matches TRBJ2-7 better. Per germline, CDR1 MNHEY and CDR2 SVGAGI. The length of the CDR3 is 16 residues.

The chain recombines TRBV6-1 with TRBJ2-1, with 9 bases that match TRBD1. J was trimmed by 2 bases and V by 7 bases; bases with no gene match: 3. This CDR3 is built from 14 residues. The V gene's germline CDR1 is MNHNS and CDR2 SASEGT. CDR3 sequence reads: CASNRDRAYNEQFF. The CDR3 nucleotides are TGTGCCAGCAACCGGGACAGGGCCTACAATGAGCAGTTCTTC.

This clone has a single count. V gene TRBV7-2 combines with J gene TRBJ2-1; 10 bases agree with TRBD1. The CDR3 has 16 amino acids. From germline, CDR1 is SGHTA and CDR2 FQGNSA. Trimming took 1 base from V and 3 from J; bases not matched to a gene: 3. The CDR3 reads CASSLVGQGVYNEQFF. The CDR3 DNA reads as TGTGCCAGCAGCTTAGTAGGACAGGGGGTCTACAATGAGCAGTTCTTC.

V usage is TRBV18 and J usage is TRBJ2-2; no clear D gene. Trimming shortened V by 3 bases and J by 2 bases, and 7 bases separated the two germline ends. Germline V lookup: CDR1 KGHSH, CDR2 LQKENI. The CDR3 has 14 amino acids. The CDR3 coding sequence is TGTGCCAGCTCACCTCTCGGTAACACCGGGGAGCTGTTTTTT. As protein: CASSPLGNTGELFF.

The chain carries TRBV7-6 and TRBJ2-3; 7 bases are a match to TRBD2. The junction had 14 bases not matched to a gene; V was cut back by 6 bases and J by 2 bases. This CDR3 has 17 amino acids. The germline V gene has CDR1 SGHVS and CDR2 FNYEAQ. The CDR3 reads CASRRTPGGRATDTQYF. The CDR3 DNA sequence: TGTGCCAGCAGGCGAACCCCTGGGGGGAGGGCCACAGATACGCAGTATTTT.

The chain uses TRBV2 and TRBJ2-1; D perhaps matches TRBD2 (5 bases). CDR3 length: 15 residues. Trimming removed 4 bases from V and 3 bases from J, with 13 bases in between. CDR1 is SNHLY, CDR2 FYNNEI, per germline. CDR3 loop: CASSVILTIYNEQFF. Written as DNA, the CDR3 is TGTGCCAGCAGTGTAATCTTGACTATCTACAATGAGCAGTTCTTC.

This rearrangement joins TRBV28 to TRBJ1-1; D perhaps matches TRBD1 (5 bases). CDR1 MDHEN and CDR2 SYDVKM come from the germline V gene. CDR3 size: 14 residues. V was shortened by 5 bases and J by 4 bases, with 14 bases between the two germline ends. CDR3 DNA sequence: TGTGCCAGCAGTCTGATAGGGGAGGGCACTGAAGCTTTCTTT. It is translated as CASSLIGEGTEAFF.

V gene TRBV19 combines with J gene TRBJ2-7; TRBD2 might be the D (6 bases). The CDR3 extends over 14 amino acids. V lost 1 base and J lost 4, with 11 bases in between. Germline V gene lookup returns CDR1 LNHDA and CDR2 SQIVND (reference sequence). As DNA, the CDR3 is TGTGCCAGTAGTATAGGGGCAGGGACTTACGAGCAGTACTTC. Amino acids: CASSIGAGTYEQYF. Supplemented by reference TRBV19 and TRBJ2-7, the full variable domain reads DGGITQSPKYLFRKEGQNVTLSCEQNLNHDAMYWYRQDPGQGLRLIYYSQIVNDFQKGDIAEGYSVSREKKESFPLTVTSAQKNPTAFYLCASSIGAGTYEQYFGPGTRLTVT.

CDR3 bases: TGTGCCAGCAGTGACCAGAGGGTGAGGGAGACCCAGTACTTC. It codes for CASSDQRVRETQYF. The chain employs TRBV6-1 and TRBJ2-5; TRBD2 might be the D (5 bases). V lost 3 bases to trimming and J lost 5 bases, with 13 bases between them. The V gene's germline CDR1 is MNHNS and CDR2 SASEGT. This CDR3 contains 14 residues.

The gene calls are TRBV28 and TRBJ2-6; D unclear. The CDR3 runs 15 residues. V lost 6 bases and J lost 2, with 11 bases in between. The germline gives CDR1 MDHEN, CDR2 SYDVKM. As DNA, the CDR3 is TGTGCCAGCAGCGCCCAGAAAGCTGGGGCCAACGTCCTGACTTTC. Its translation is CASSAQKAGANVLTF.

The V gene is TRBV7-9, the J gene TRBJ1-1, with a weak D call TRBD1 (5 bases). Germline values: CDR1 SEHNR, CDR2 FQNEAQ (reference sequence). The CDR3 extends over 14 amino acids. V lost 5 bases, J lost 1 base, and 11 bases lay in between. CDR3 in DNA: TGTGCCAGCAGCCAAGGCGACAGGAACACTGAAGCTTTCTTT. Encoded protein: CASSQGDRNTEAFF.

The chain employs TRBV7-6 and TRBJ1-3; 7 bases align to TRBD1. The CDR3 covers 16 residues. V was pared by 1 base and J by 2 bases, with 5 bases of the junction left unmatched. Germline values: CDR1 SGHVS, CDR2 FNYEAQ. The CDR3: CASSLGTGAAGNTIYF. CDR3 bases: TGTGCCAGCAGCTTAGGTACAGGGGCGGCTGGAAACACCATATATTTT.

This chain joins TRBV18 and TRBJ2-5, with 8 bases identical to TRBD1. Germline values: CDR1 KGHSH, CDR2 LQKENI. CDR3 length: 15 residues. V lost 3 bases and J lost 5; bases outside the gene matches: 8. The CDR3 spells CASSPSTGAWETQYF. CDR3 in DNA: TGTGCCAGCTCACCCTCGACAGGGGCGTGGGAGACCCAGTACTTC. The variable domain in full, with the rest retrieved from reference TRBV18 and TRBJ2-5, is NAGVMQNPRHLVRRRGQEARLRCSPMKGHSHVYWYRQLPEEGLKFMVYLQKENIIDESGMPKERFSAEFPKEGPSILRIQQVVRGDSAAYFCASSPSTGAWETQYFGPGTRLLVL.

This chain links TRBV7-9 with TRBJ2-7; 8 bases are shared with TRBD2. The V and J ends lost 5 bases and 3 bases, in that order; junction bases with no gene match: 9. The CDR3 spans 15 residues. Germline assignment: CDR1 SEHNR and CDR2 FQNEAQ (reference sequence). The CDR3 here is CASSPPIAGHYEQYF. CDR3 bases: TGTGCCAGCAGCCCCCCCATAGCGGGGCACTACGAGCAGTACTTC.

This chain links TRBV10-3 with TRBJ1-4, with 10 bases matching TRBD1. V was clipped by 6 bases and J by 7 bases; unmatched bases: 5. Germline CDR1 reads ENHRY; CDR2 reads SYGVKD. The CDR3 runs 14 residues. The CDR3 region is CAIRGTGDSEKLFF. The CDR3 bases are TGTGCCATCAGGGGGACAGGGGATAGTGAAAAACTGTTTTTT.

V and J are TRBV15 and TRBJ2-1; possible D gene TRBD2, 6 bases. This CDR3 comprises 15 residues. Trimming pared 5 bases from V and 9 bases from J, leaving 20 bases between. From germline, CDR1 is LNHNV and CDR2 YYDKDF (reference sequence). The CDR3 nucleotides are TGTGCCACCAGCCCGTTTACCGCTCCCGGGGGTGAGCAGTTCTTC. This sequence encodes CATSPFTAPGGEQFF. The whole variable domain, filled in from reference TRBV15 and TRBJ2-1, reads DAMVIQNPRYQVTQFGKPVTLSCSQTLNHNVMYWYQQKSSQAPKLLFHYYDKDFNNEADTPDNFQSRRPNTSFCFLDIRSPGLGDTAMYLCATSPFTAPGGEQFFGPGTRLTVL.

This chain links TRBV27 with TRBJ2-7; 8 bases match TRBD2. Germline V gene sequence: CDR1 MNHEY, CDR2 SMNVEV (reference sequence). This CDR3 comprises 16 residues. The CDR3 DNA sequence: TGTGGGAGCGGATCCCAAAGCGGGAGAAGTATTCGGGAGCAGTACTTC. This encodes CGSGSQSGRSIREQYF.

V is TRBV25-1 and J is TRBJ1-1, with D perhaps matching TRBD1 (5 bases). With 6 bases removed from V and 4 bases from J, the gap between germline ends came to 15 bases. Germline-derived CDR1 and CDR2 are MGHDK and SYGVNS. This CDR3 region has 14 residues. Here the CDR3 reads CASRSQLRGTEAFF. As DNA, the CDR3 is TGTGCCAGCAGGAGTCAGCTTAGGGGCACTGAAGCTTTCTTT.